This TCR beta chain was captured in a study of blood T cell repertoires in COVID-19. About the study: Samples taken during acute and convalescent COVID-19 were collected in the United States, Italy and Spain.

Cohort 3 donors counted as recovered after two negative PCRs, clearance, or resolved symptoms. Authors' analysis steps: Amplification of reference gene primers provided the estimated nucleated cell counts. Data came from immunoSEQ multiplex PCR; TCRdb stores just in-frame clones and leaves some out. V and J calls and clone size come straight from that table; D and trimming were deduced from the DNA. The sample shows 190,000 or so clones, 86% of them seen only once. The sequencing input was PBMCs or T cells enriched from blood (not recorded which). This TCR was recovered from a woman aged 30 to 39 who had recovered from COVID-19.

CDR3 sequence reads: CASSEVAGTGAKTQYF. Here the CDR3 DNA reads TGTGCCAGCAGTGAAGTAGCCGGTACAGGGGCAAAGACCCAGTACTTC. The V call is TRBV2, the J call TRBJ2-5; 7 bases map to TRBD1. V shed 1 base and J 6 bases; nucleotides not matched to a gene: 11. Germline-derived CDR1 and CDR2 are SNHLY and FYNNEI. This CDR3 has 16 residues.